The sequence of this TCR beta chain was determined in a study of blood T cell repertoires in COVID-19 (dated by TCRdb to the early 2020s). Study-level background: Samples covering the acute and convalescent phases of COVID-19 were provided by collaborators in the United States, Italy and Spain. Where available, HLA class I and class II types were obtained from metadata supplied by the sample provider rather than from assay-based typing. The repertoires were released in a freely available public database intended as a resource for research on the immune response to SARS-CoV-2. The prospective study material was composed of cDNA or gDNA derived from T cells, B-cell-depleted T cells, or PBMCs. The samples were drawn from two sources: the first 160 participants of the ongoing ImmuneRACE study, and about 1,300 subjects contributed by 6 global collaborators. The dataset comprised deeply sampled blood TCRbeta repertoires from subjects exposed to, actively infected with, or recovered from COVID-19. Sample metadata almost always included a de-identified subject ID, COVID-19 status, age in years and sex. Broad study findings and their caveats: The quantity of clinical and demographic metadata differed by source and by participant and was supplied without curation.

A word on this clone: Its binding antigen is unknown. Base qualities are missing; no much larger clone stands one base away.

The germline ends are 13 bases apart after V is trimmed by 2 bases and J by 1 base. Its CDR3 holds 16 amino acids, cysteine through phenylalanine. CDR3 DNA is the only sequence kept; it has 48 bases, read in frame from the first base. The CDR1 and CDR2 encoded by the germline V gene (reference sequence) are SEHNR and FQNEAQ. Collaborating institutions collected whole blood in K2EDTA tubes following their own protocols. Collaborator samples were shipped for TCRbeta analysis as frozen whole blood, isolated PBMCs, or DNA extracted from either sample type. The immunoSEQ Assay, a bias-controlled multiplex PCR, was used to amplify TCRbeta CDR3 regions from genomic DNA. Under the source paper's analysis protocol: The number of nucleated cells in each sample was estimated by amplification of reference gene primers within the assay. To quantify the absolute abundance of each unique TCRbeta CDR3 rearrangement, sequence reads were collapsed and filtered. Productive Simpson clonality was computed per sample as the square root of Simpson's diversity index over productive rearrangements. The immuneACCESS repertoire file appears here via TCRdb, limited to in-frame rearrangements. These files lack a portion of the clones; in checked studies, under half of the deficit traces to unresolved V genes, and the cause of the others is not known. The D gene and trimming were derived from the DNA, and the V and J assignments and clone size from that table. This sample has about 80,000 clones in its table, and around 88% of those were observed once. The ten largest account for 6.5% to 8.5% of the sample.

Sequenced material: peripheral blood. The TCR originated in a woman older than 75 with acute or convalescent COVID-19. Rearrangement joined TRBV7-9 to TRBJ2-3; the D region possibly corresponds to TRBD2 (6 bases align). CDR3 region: CASSLRSSSGTDTQYF. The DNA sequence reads TGTGCCAGCAGCTTAAGGTCGTCTAGCGGCACAGATACGCAGTATTTT.